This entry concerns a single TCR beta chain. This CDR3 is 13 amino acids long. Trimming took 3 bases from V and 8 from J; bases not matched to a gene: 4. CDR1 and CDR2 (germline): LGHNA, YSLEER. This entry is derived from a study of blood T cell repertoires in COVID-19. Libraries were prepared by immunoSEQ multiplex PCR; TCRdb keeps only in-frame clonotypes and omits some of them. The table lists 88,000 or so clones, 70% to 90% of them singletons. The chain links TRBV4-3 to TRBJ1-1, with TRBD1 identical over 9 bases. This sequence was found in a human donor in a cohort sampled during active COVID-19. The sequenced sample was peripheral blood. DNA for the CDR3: TGCGCCAGCAGCCAGACAGGGGGGCGGGAAGCTTTCTTT. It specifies CASSQTGGREAFF.